Presented here are 4 T cell receptor beta chains from one specimen sequenced in a study of blood T cell repertoires in COVID-19 (dated by TCRdb to about 2020). The protocol used for the library was the immunoSEQ multiplex PCR assay. The source is immuneACCESS, and TCRdb retained only in-frame sequences with V and J called. Part of the clones is not carried over; for the studies checked, unresolved V genes explain less than half of this, and the remainder is unexplained. Across this sample there are about 280,000 clones, with roughly 90% seen only once. The top ten hold roughly 1.5% of the sample. Sequencing used PBMCs or T cells enriched from blood (not recorded which). The origin of the receptors is a woman under 30 with acute COVID-19.

The chain uses TRBV12-3 or TRBV12-4 and TRBJ1-2; D possibly corresponds to TRBD1 (5 bases). The CDR3 has 13 residues. Deletions cut 2 bases from V and 6 bases from J, with 10 bases between. CDR3: CASSLFRDDGYTF. CDR3 in DNA: TGTGCCAGCAGTTTATTCAGGGATGATGGCTACACCTTC.

The rearrangement joins TRBV14 to TRBJ2-1; 15 bases agree with TRBD2. V lost 4 bases to trimming and J lost 8 bases; unmatched junction nucleotides: 15. There are 19 residues in the CDR3. Germline CDR1 and CDR2: SGHDN and FVKESK. In DNA, the CDR3 is TGTGCCAGCAGCCCAGGACTAGCGGGAGGGAATCGTTTCAGGGATGAGCAGTTCTTC. The encoded protein is CASSPGLAGGNRFRDEQFF.

V gene TRBV30 combines with J gene TRBJ2-3, with D possibly TRBD1 on 6 matching bases. Germline CDR1 reads GTSNPN; CDR2 reads SVGIG (reference sequence). CDR3 length equals 15 residues. V was cut by 0 bases and J by 1 base, with 11 bases left in between. CDR3 nucleotides: TGTGCCTGGAGTGTACAGGGTTTCGGCACAGATACGCAGTATTTT. Translating it yields CAWSVQGFGTDTQYF.

The chain recombines TRBV6-2 or TRBV6-3 with TRBJ2-4; 9 nucleotides line up with TRBD1. In germline, CDR1 is MNHEY, CDR2 SVGEGT. The CDR3 is made up of 16 amino acids. With 6 bases clipped from V and 8 bases from J, the junction kept 14 bases outside the gene matches. CDR3 in DNA: TGTGCCAGCAGCCCCCATGGGACAGGGAATCAGGACATTCAGTACTTC. It codes for CASSPHGTGNQDIQYF.